This TCR beta chain was identified during a study of cytomegalovirus exposure and HLA in healthy donors. CDR1 and CDR2 from the germline V gene are MNHNS and SASEGT. This CDR3 is built from 15 residues. Researchers ran the PCR with 60 Vbeta and 13 Jbeta primers. Some clones are missing from TCRdb's copy, which holds only in-frame ones; the method was immunoSEQ multiplex PCR. The sample has about 180,000 clones, less than 85% seen once. The receptor comes from a man aged 40-49 years in good health and CMV-seronegative. The sample consisted of PBMCs. The V call is TRBV6-1, the J call TRBJ2-5, with 7 positions matching TRBD1. The better agreement between TRBJ2-7 and the DNA end casts doubt on the J call. CDR3: CASIDQGVSSYEQYF. CDR3 coding DNA: TGTGCCAGCATCGACCAGGGGGTAAGCTCCTACGAGCAGTACTTC.